Following are 30 T cell receptor beta chains from one sample sequenced in a study of T cells in Graves' hyperthyroidism and ophthalmopathy. The source material, RNA transcripts, was used to amplify TCR beta CDR3 regions. The HTBI set primed first-round TCR CDR3 RT-PCR. TCRdb independently ran MiXCR on the multiplex PCR reads; one entry per CDR3 protein. Of roughly 330,000 distinct CDR3 sequences listed, roughly 15% are singletons. Specimen: blood. These TCRs come from a man aged 25-40 years with Graves' hyperthyroidism.

This clonotype was counted at least ten times. The rearrangement links TRBV29-1 to TRBJ2-1; maybe TRBD2 (6 bases). This CDR3 contains 14 residues. Trimming shortened V by 3 bases and J by 9 bases, and 18 bases separated the two germline ends. The germline V gene encodes CDR1 SQVTM and CDR2 ANQGSEA. CDR3: CSVEGRDFRGEQFF. CDR3 DNA: TGCAGCGTTGAGGGACGGGACTTCAGAGGTGAGCAGTTCTTC.

The chain carries TRBV29-1 and TRBJ2-7; D is uncertain. Trimming took 4 bases from V and 6 from J, leaving 19 bases between them. Germline-derived CDR1 and CDR2 are SQVTM and ANQGSEA. The CDR3 has 14 amino acids. The CDR3 here is CSVAMVVTASEQYF. CDR3 nucleotides: TGCAGCGTTGCAATGGTTGTAACGGCGTCCGAGCAGTACTTC.

This clonotype was observed at least ten times. The V and J genes are TRBV20-1 and TRBJ2-3; TRBD1 matches 7 bases. The length of the CDR3 is 15 residues. V dropped 3 bases and J dropped 5; count of bases not matched to a gene: 11. Germline loops: CDR1 DFQATT, CDR2 SNEGSKA (reference sequence). Here the CDR3 reads CSASSGTEGRDTQYF. CDR3 nucleotide sequence: TGCAGTGCTAGCTCCGGGACAGAAGGTCGAGATACGCAGTATTTT.

This clonotype was counted ten times or more. This chain joins TRBV15 and TRBJ2-3, with TRBD2 as a possible D gene (5 bases). The V end lost 3 bases, the J end lost 5 bases, and 15 bases lay between the germline ends. CDR1 LNHNV and CDR2 YYDKDF come from the germline V gene (reference sequence). The CDR3 loop spans 15 amino acids. The CDR3 sequence is CATSSSARAEDTQYF. CDR3 sequence (DNA): TGTGCCACCAGCAGTTCCGCGAGGGCTGAAGATACGCAGTATTTT.

This clonotype was observed a handful of times. CDR3 protein: CASSDELGTVPYEQYF. CDR3 DNA: TGTGCCAGCAGTGACGAACTGGGGACGGTCCCCTACGAGCAGTACTTC. The chain combines TRBV6-1 with TRBJ2-7, with D tentatively TRBD1 or TRBD2 (5 bases each). The CDR3 contains 16 residues. Germline V gene data show CDR1 as MNHNS and CDR2 as SASEGT. V was trimmed by 3 bases and J by 2 bases, leaving 17 bases between them.

This clonotype was recorded many times. The J gene is TRBJ1-4, the V gene TRBV3-1; D gene ambiguous. The CDR3 has 14 amino acids. V gave up 4 bases and J gave up 8 bases, with 14 bases separating them. CDR1 is LGHDT, CDR2 YNNKEL, per germline (reference sequence). The CDR3 bases are TGTGCCAGCAGCCCCCCTATGGCGTGGGAAAAACTGTTTTTT. Residues: CASSPPMAWEKLFF.

This clonotype was counted at least ten times. The rearrangement joins TRBV27 to TRBJ2-7, with D perhaps being TRBD1 or TRBD2 (5 bases each). The germline CDR1 and CDR2 sequences are MNHEY and SMNVEV (reference sequence). The CDR3 has 14 residues. Between the trimmed V and J ends, which lost 3 bases and 7 bases, there was a span of 16 bases. The CDR3 region is CASSFRDPSFEQYF. The CDR3 bases are TGTGCCAGCAGTTTCCGGGACCCTTCTTTTGAGCAGTACTTC.

This clonotype was seen more than once but under ten times. This sequence joins TRBV10-1 and TRBJ2-7; 7 bases are shared with TRBD2. In germline, CDR1 is WNHNN, CDR2 SYGVQD (reference sequence). The CDR3 spans 13 residues. J lost 2 bases, V lost 4 bases, and 2 bases had no gene match. The CDR3 DNA follows: TGCGCCAGCAGTGGCGGGGGTACCTACGAGCAGTACTTC. Amino acid sequence: CASSGGGTYEQYF.

This clonotype was found many times. V is TRBV7-3 and J is TRBJ1-2, with a possible D match to TRBD1 (5 bases). V was clipped by 5 bases and J by 3 bases, with 13 bases between them. The CDR3 consists of 14 residues. Looked up from germline, CDR1 is SGHTA and CDR2 is FQGTGA. The CDR3 nucleotides are TGTGCCAGCAGCCCCCGGGGGGGTGACTATGGCTACACCTTC. Its translation: CASSPRGGDYGYTF.

This clonotype was seen many times. CDR3 sequence (DNA): TGTGCCAGCAGTTTCGGCGGGCTTAGCACAGATACGCAGTATTTT. Amino acids: CASSFGGLSTDTQYF. This chain uses TRBV28 with TRBJ2-3; D may be TRBD2 (5 bases). V was pared by 3 bases and J by 0 bases, with 10 bases between. The CDR3 contains 15 residues. Germline CDR1 and CDR2: MDHEN and SYDVKM.

A few counts support this clonotype. The chain combines TRBV24-1 with TRBJ1-5; tentative D call: TRBD1 (5 bases). There are 17 residues in the CDR3. Per germline, CDR1 KGHDR and CDR2 SFDVKD. The V end lost 3 bases, the J end lost 1 base, and 15 bases lay between the germline ends. The CDR3 nucleotides read TGTGCCACCAGTGATCCGGGGGGGGGTGGCAGCAATCAGCCCCAGCATTTT. This translates into CATSDPGGGGSNQPQHF.

This clonotype was observed at least ten times. The chain has TRBV2 and TRBJ2-7, with TRBD1 as a possible D gene (6 bases). CDR3 size: 12 residues. Germline values: CDR1 SNHLY, CDR2 FYNNEI. Trimming took 5 bases from V and 4 from J, leaving 9 bases between them. CDR3: CASSYTGYEQYF. The CDR3 DNA follows: TGTGCCAGCAGTTACACAGGGTACGAGCAGTACTTC.

This clonotype was observed many times. The V call is TRBV20-1, the J call TRBJ2-4, with TRBD2 identical over 9 bases. CDR3 length: 15 residues. J gave up 2 bases and V 3 bases, and 5 bases lay outside the gene matches. The germline V gene encodes CDR1 DFQATT and CDR2 SNEGSKA (reference sequence). In nucleotides, the CDR3 is TGCAGTGCTAGTAGGACTAGCGTCCCCAAAAACATTCAGTACTTC. It yields the protein CSASRTSVPKNIQYF.

The chain links TRBV20-1 to TRBJ1-5; D remains ambiguous. The length of the CDR3 is 14 residues. Germline CDR1 and CDR2: DFQATT and SNEGSKA (reference sequence). Trimming left V 7 bases short and J 1 base short, with 14 bases between. The CDR3 sequence is CSGQGVGSNQPQHF. The CDR3 region has the DNA TGCAGTGGACAAGGAGTCGGGAGCAATCAGCCCCAGCATTTT.

The gene calls are TRBV4-1 and TRBJ2-2; D is tentatively TRBD1 or TRBD2 (5 bases each). V lost 0 bases, J lost 4 bases, and 18 bases lay in between. The length of the CDR3 is 18 residues. Germline V gene data show CDR1 as MGHRA and CDR2 as YSYEKL. This chain's CDR3 is CASSQESFVGRSTGELFF. CDR3 in DNA: TGCGCCAGCAGCCAAGAAAGTTTCGTGGGACGGTCCACCGGGGAGCTGTTTTTT.

The rearrangement uses TRBV29-1 and TRBJ2-1; 15 nucleotides match TRBD2. V shed 1 base and J 8 bases; nucleotides not matched to a gene: 15. The CDR3 sequence is 19 residues long. Germline CDR1 and CDR2: SQVTM and ANQGSEA. CDR3 sequence (DNA): TGCAGCGTTGAAGGATACATCGGACTAGCGGGAGGGCCCTCCTATGAGCAGTTCTTC. Its protein is CSVEGYIGLAGGPSYEQFF.

This clonotype was observed many times. The V gene is TRBV5-1, the J gene TRBJ1-1; a possible D gene is TRBD1 (5 bases). V was clipped by 3 bases and J by 0 bases, with 6 bases between them. The germline V gene has CDR1 SGHRS and CDR2 YFSETQ. The CDR3 contains 13 residues. The CDR3: CASSSDMNTEAFF. CDR3 in DNA: TGCGCCAGCAGCTCGGACATGAACACTGAAGCTTTCTTT.

This clonotype has a single count. The chain recombines TRBV6-1 with TRBJ1-6, with D possibly matching TRBD1 (5 bases). CDR1 is MNHNS and CDR2 is SASEGT in the germline V gene. The CDR3 spans 15 residues. The V and J ends lost 4 bases and 11 bases respectively, with 18 bases between them. The DNA of the CDR3 is TGTGCCAGCAGTGCCCGGTATAACCGAGGGGCACCCCTCCACTTT. Amino acid sequence: CASSARYNRGAPLHF.

This clonotype was detected only a few times. This chain uses TRBV24-1 with TRBJ1-5; TRBD1 agrees at 8 bases. The CDR3 has 16 residues. The germline CDR1 and CDR2 sequences are KGHDR and SFDVKD. J gave up 4 bases and V 4 bases, and 8 bases lay outside the gene matches. CDR3 protein: CATSEADRGVNQPQHF. The CDR3 bases are TGTGCCACCAGTGAGGCCGACAGGGGAGTTAATCAGCCCCAGCATTTT.

This clonotype was counted at least ten times. The chain combines TRBV7-9 with TRBJ2-1; TRBD2 matches 10 bases. J gave up 5 bases and V 6 bases, and 7 bases lay outside the gene matches. The germline CDR1 and CDR2 sequences are SEHNR and FQNEAQ (reference sequence). The CDR3 contains 15 residues. Here the CDR3 reads CASSRTSGAHNEQFF. In DNA form, the CDR3 reads TGTGCCAGCAGTCGTACTAGCGGGGCCCACAATGAGCAGTTCTTC.

The chain combines TRBV20-1 with TRBJ2-1; perhaps TRBD2 as D (6 bases). This CDR3 has 16 amino acids. The V end was cut by 3 bases, the J end by 2 bases, with 17 bases between. From germline, CDR1 is DFQATT and CDR2 SNEGSKA (reference sequence). The CDR3 DNA reads TGCAGTGCTAGGGGTGATGCGGGATCCCCCTACAATGAGCAGTTCTTC. It codes for CSARGDAGSPYNEQFF.

The rearrangement joins TRBV6-2 or TRBV6-3 to TRBJ1-5; D may be TRBD1 (6 bases). The CDR3 contains 14 residues. Germline lookup yields CDR1 MNHEY and CDR2 SVGEGT. V gave up 2 bases and J gave up 6 bases, with 11 bases separating them. The CDR3 DNA reads TGTGCCAGCAGTTACCCAGGGGAGGGTCAGCCCCAGCATTTT. Its protein is CASSYPGEGQPQHF.

This clonotype was found a few times. Being one base from a much bigger clone, this may be a read error. V is TRBV27 and J is TRBJ2-1; a possible D gene is TRBD1 (6 bases). The V end was cut by 11 bases, the J end by 5 bases, with 19 bases between. The length of the CDR3 is 14 residues. CDR1 is MNHEY, CDR2 SMNVEV, per germline (reference sequence). The CDR3 here is CAGRTGQTNNEQFF. In DNA, the CDR3 is TGTGCCGGCCGTACGGGACAAACCAACAATGAGCAGTTCTTC.

This clonotype was seen many times. The rearrangement uses TRBV12-3 or TRBV12-4 and TRBJ1-2, with D unclear. The CDR3 has 17 amino acids. Deletions cut 3 bases from V and 4 bases from J, with 21 bases between. The CDR3 here is CASSFGPDPSLSYGYTF. The CDR3 nucleotides read TGTGCCAGCAGTTTTGGGCCAGACCCCTCCCTGAGCTATGGCTACACCTTC.

The chain combines TRBV10-3 with TRBJ2-1, with 14 bases matching TRBD2. Unmatched junction bases numbered 6, after V lost 4 bases and J lost 7 bases. The germline CDR1 and CDR2 sequences are ENHRY and SYGVKD. There are 16 residues in the CDR3. The CDR3 reads CAISGGLAGARNEQFF. The CDR3 DNA reads TGTGCCATCAGTGGGGGACTAGCGGGAGCAAGGAATGAGCAGTTCTTC.

This clonotype has only a few counts. The chain combines TRBV25-1 with TRBJ1-1; TRBD1 is a possible D gene (5 bases). The CDR3 is 16 amino acids. The germline V gene encodes CDR1 MGHDK and CDR2 SYGVNS. V lost 7 bases and J lost 0, with 18 bases in between. The CDR3 sequence: CASTPRETGLNTEAFF. The CDR3 nucleotides read TGTGCCAGCACACCCCGGGAAACAGGATTGAACACTGAAGCTTTCTTT.

The V gene is TRBV20-1, the J gene TRBJ1-3; D not certain. Trimming took off 5 bases at V and 0 bases at J, with 8 bases between the two ends. CDR1 DFQATT and CDR2 SNEGSKA come from the germline V gene (reference sequence). The CDR3 totals 13 residues. CDR3 region: CSARYSSGNTIYF. For the CDR3, the DNA is TGCAGTGCTCGATACAGCTCTGGAAACACCATATATTTT.

The chain carries TRBV15 and TRBJ2-5; no clear D gene. Trimming removed 0 bases from V and 4 bases from J, with 9 bases in between. Germline V gene lookup returns CDR1 LNHNV and CDR2 YYDKDF (reference sequence). The CDR3 totals 14 residues. CDR3 residues: CATSRDKGRETQYF. For the CDR3, the DNA is TGTGCCACCAGCAGAGACAAGGGAAGAGAGACCCAGTACTTC.

This clonotype came up a few times. J is TRBJ2-7 and V is TRBV30, with D tentatively TRBD2 (7 bases). Germline V gene lookup returns CDR1 GTSNPN and CDR2 SVGIG (reference sequence). The CDR3 totals 16 residues. Trimming removed 1 base at V and 6 bases at J, with 22 bases between. CDR3 in DNA: TGTGCCTGGAGTGCACTACCTGGGGGGGGCATGCCCGAGCAGTACTTC. It specifies CAWSALPGGGMPEQYF.

This clonotype was observed at least ten times. The V and J genes are TRBV5-6 and TRBJ2-7; tentatively, D is TRBD2 (6 bases). The CDR3 totals 16 residues. The ends were cut back, 4 bases at V and 5 bases at J, with 22 bases in the middle. Germline assignment: CDR1 SGHDT and CDR2 YYEEEE. This chain's CDR3 is CASSLLIREIVDEQYF. CDR3 bases: TGTGCCAGCAGCCTCCTTATACGGGAGATAGTCGACGAGCAGTACTTC.